This T cell receptor (beta chain) is from a study of T cell responses to AZD1222 COVID-19 vaccine. Study at large: Some second doses came at about 4 weeks and others at about 12 weeks; these were pooled.

Study-level results: The reported proportion of spike-specific TCRs targeting unmutated variant regions was nearly half. Spike-wide vaccine-associated CD4 TCRs dominated at 160-218 and 743-854. A rise in Spike-specific TCR breadth and depth followed two AZD1222 doses.

V was cut by 3 bases and J by 0 bases, with 9 bases left in between. The CDR3 loop spans 15 amino acids. In germline, CDR1 is LNHDA, CDR2 SQIVND (reference sequence). Turning to this clone: As yet, its antigen is unknown.

Generated by immunoSEQ multiplex PCR, the TCRdb table keeps only in-frame clones and is missing some. Counted here are about 120,000 clones, around 91% occurring once; the ten biggest clones make up 3.1%. The source material was peripheral blood, sampled on day 0 of AZD1222 vaccination. The TCR originated in an adult in good health. The chain links TRBV19 to TRBJ1-5; possibly TRBD1 for D (5 bases). The CDR3 DNA sequence: TGTGCCAGTAGTATTGGACATTTTAGCAATCAGCCCCAGCATTTT. It encodes CASSIGHFSNQPQHF. The whole variable domain, filled in from reference TRBV19 and TRBJ1-5, reads DGGITQSPKYLFRKEGQNVTLSCEQNLNHDAMYWYRQDPGQGLRLIYYSQIVNDFQKGDIAEGYSVSREKKESFPLTVTSAQKNPTAFYLCASSIGHFSNQPQHFGDGTRLSIL.